These 19 T cell receptor beta chains originate from one sample sequenced in a study of cytotoxic CD8 clonotypes in ibrutinib-treated CLL. Clones were sequenced by immunoSEQ multiplex PCR, and TCRdb holds only the in-frame ones, with some missing. The data contain about 140,000 clones, 80% to 95% of them seen just once; the ten biggest clones take up about a tenth. The sample in question was PBMCs, obtained after 12 months of ibrutinib treatment. The source of these receptors is a human donor with chronic lymphocytic leukemia.

The chain employs TRBV27 and TRBJ2-1; the match to TRBD2 covers 8 bases. This CDR3 comprises 14 residues. Trimming took 2 bases from V and 9 from J; bases not matched to a gene: 6. The germline gives CDR1 MNHEY, CDR2 SMNVEV (reference sequence). The CDR3 nucleotides read TGTGCCAGCAGTTTAGCGCGACTAGCGCCTGAGCAGTTCTTC. This codes for CASSLARLAPEQFF.

This rearrangement joins TRBV30 to TRBJ2-5, with a possible D match to TRBD2 (5 bases). V lost 1 base, J lost 5 bases, and 5 bases lay in between. The germline gives CDR1 GTSNPN, CDR2 SVGIG (reference sequence). The CDR3 spans 11 residues. Here the CDR3 reads CAWSAGETQYF. The CDR3 DNA reads TGTGCCTGGAGTGCGGGGGAGACCCAGTACTTC.

The rearrangement links TRBV4-1 to TRBJ2-7; TRBD2 is a possible D gene (5 bases). CDR3 length: 15 amino acids. Germline V gives CDR1 MGHRA, CDR2 YSYEKL. Trimming removed 1 base at V and 0 bases at J, with 10 bases between. The DNA of the CDR3 is TGCGCCAGCAGCCAAGGACTATCGAGCTCCTACGAGCAGTACTTC. It yields the protein CASSQGLSSSYEQYF.

The chain recombines TRBV30 with TRBJ2-7; D may be TRBD1 (5 bases). Germline CDR1 is GTSNPN and CDR2 is SVGIG (reference sequence). The germline V and J ends were trimmed by 0 bases and 9 bases, with 12 bases remaining between them. The CDR3 loop spans 12 amino acids. CDR3 DNA: TGTGCCTGGAGTGTTTGGGGCCTCGGGCAGTACTTC. Translated: CAWSVWGLGQYF.

This clone came up a few times. The chain uses TRBV5-8 and TRBJ2-1, with D unclear. This CDR3 is built from 14 residues. The germline V gene encodes CDR1 SGHTS and CDR2 YDEGEE. Trimming removed 2 bases from V and 2 bases from J, with 8 bases in between. The chain's CDR3 is CASSLGPTYNEQFF. CDR3 DNA sequence: TGTGCCAGCAGCTTAGGCCCTACCTACAATGAGCAGTTCTTC.

The chain joins TRBV19 to TRBJ2-2, with D unresolved. This CDR3 comprises 13 residues. V was pared by 7 bases and J by 5 bases, with 11 bases between. The V gene's germline CDR1 is LNHDA and CDR2 SQIVND (reference sequence). This chain's CDR3 is CASTIWETGELFF. CDR3 in DNA: TGTGCCAGTACCATCTGGGAAACCGGGGAGCTGTTTTTT.

There are a few counts of this clone. The chain uses TRBV28 and TRBJ1-5; D remains unclear. V was trimmed by 5 bases and J by 7 bases, leaving 9 bases between them. In germline, CDR1 is MDHEN, CDR2 SYDVKM. This CDR3 contains 12 residues. As DNA, the CDR3 is TGTGCCAGCAGTCAACAGCGGCAGCCCCAGCATTTT. Its protein is CASSQQRQPQHF.

V is TRBV5-1 and J is TRBJ2-1; TRBD2 agrees at 7 bases. CDR1 and CDR2 (germline): SGHRS, YFSETQ. V lost 3 bases, J lost 5 bases, and 14 bases stayed unmatched. The CDR3 covers 17 residues. The CDR3 loop is CASSSTPIGLDNNEQFF. The CDR3 DNA is TGCGCCAGCAGCTCCACGCCGATCGGACTAGACAACAATGAGCAGTTCTTC.

The chain joins TRBV7-9 to TRBJ2-2; no clear D gene. CDR1 SEHNR and CDR2 FQNEAQ come from the germline V gene (reference sequence). Trimming removed 5 bases from V and 4 bases from J, with 17 bases in between. There are 16 residues in the CDR3. This chain's CDR3 is CASSPNYSPATGELFF. Here the CDR3 DNA reads TGTGCCAGCAGCCCGAATTACTCCCCGGCCACCGGGGAGCTGTTTTTT.

The chain carries TRBV7-9 and TRBJ2-7, with 14 nucleotides matching TRBD2. The CDR3 consists of 14 residues. With 5 bases clipped from V and 7 bases from J, the junction kept 4 bases outside the gene matches. Germline V gene lookup returns CDR1 SEHNR and CDR2 FQNEAQ (reference sequence). CDR3 coding DNA: TGTGCCAGCAGCCCGGGACTAGCGGGAGAAGAGCAGTACTTC. This sequence encodes CASSPGLAGEEQYF.

This chain links TRBV30 with TRBJ2-6, with unresolved D. The CDR3 runs to 13 residues. V lost 1 base and J 2 bases, leaving 3 bases between the germline ends. Per the germline V gene, CDR1 is GTSNPN and CDR2 is SVGIG (reference sequence). CDR3 protein: CAWSGAGANVLTF. CDR3 nucleotides: TGTGCCTGGAGTGGGGCTGGGGCCAACGTCCTGACTTTC.

This clone was recorded only once. J is TRBJ1-2 and V is TRBV6-1; TRBD1 matches at 8 bases. The V gene end was trimmed by 3 bases and the J gene end by 2 bases; junction bases not matched to a gene: 5. The CDR3 runs 15 residues. Per the germline V gene, CDR1 is MNHNS and CDR2 is SASEGT. In nucleotides, the CDR3 is TGTGCCAGCAGTGAGTCAGGGGGCTTGAACTATGGCTACACCTTC. This sequence encodes CASSESGGLNYGYTF.

The V and J genes are TRBV4-1 and TRBJ1-2; 7 bases line up with TRBD1. The ends lost 0 bases at V and 9 bases at J; junction bases unmatched: 7. Germline V gives CDR1 MGHRA, CDR2 YSYEKL. The CDR3 covers 14 residues. CDR3 in amino acids: CASSQDQGGVRYTF. The CDR3 coding sequence is TGCGCCAGCAGCCAAGATCAGGGGGGGGTCCGCTACACCTTC.

This clone was picked up a small number of times. The chain recombines TRBV28 with TRBJ1-5, with TRBD1 as a possible D gene (5 bases). The CDR3 is 15 amino acids. CDR1 is MDHEN, CDR2 SYDVKM, per germline. V lost 5 bases and J lost 1, with 12 bases in between. The CDR3 bases are TGTGCCAGCAGTCCCCGGGGGGGGAGCAATCAGCCCCAGCATTTT. This translates into CASSPRGGSNQPQHF.

This clone was detected a few times. The chain has TRBV27 and TRBJ1-5; a possible D gene is TRBD1 (5 bases). The V gene lost 5 bases and the J gene lost 6 bases, with 17 bases spanning the gap. The CDR3 sequence is 15 residues long. Per the germline V gene, CDR1 is MNHEY and CDR2 is SMNVEV (reference sequence). As DNA, the CDR3 is TGTGCCAGCAGTCCCTACGGGGGTGGTGGTCAGCCCCAGCATTTT. Translated, it gives CASSPYGGGGQPQHF.

The chain joins TRBV18 to TRBJ2-7; 10 bases agree with TRBD2. Germline trimming cut 0 bases from V and 6 bases from J; bases unmatched to any gene: 5. Germline CDR1 reads KGHSH; CDR2 reads LQKENI. This CDR3 contains 15 residues. CDR3 coding DNA: TGTGCCAGCTCACCACCTACTAGCGGGGAAGGCGAGCAGTACTTC. Translation gives CASSPPTSGEGEQYF.

The chain employs TRBV27 and TRBJ2-5; 11 bases map to TRBD2. V shed 5 bases and J 5 bases; nucleotides not matched to a gene: 10. Germline assignment: CDR1 MNHEY and CDR2 SMNVEV (reference sequence). The CDR3 covers 16 residues. CDR3 sequence reads: CASSTIAGGPTETQYF. The CDR3 nucleotides read TGTGCCAGCAGTACGATAGCGGGAGGGCCTACGGAGACCCAGTACTTC.

The CDR3 coding sequence is TGTGCCAGCAGCGTATTGTCTAGCGGGGACAATGAGCAGTTCTTC. It codes for CASSVLSSGDNEQFF. This chain links TRBV9 with TRBJ2-1, with 9 nucleotides matching TRBD2. Trimming at V came to 1 base and at J to 5 bases, leaving 4 bases not matched to a gene. Germline V lookup: CDR1 SGDLS, CDR2 YYNGEE. The CDR3 is 15 amino acids.

The chain is built from TRBV9 and TRBJ2-1; TRBD2 matches 11 bases. V shed 2 bases and J 8 bases; nucleotides not matched to a gene: 9. The CDR3 is 16 residues long. Germline-derived CDR1 and CDR2 are SGDLS and YYNGEE. The CDR3 spells CASSVDTSGRYHEQFF. The CDR3 nucleotides read TGTGCCAGCAGCGTGGATACTAGCGGGAGATACCATGAGCAGTTCTTC.